The 17 T cell receptor beta chains below all came from one sample that was sequenced in a study of metastatic and nonmetastatic thyroid tumors. No patient had received any treatment before thyroid surgery. TCRdb recomputed clones from the PCR reads via MiXCR. The sample lists 22,000 or so clones, around a third occurring once. Input material: blood. The receptors originated from a male donor with papillary thyroid cancer or a benign thyroid nodule (not recorded which). Some clones in this sample may be carry-over from other donors' samples.

This clone was recorded at least ten times. CDR3 sequence: CASKKREGTYEQYF. For the CDR3, the DNA is TGTGCCAGTAAAAAGCGGGAGGGAACCTACGAGCAGTACTTC. This rearrangement joins TRBV6-1 to TRBJ2-7, with TRBD2 matching over 10 bases. This CDR3 region has 14 residues. V gave up 9 bases and J gave up 2 bases; unmatched junction bases: 7. Germline V gene data show CDR1 as MNHNS and CDR2 as SASEGT.

The gene calls are TRBV20-1 and TRBJ2-7; D is unresolved. V was shortened by 0 bases and J by 5 bases, with 11 bases between the two germline ends. CDR1 DFQATT and CDR2 SNEGSKA come from the germline V gene (reference sequence). This CDR3 region has 13 residues. As DNA, the CDR3 is TGCAGTGCTAGAGATGAAATGAGAGACGAGCAGTACTTC. This sequence encodes CSARDEMRDEQYF.

This clone was seen only a few times. This rearrangement joins TRBV6-5 to TRBJ1-2; the D gene is possibly TRBD1 (6 bases). Germline CDR1 reads MNHEY; CDR2 reads SVGAGI. With 2 bases removed from V and 1 base from J, the gap between germline ends came to 14 bases. The CDR3 has 16 amino acids. The CDR3 nucleotides read TGTGCCAGCAGTTACCGGGGGGCAGGGATTAACTATGGCTACACCTTC. This sequence encodes CASSYRGAGINYGYTF.

V gene TRBV30 combines with J gene TRBJ2-2; weak D call: TRBD1 (5 bases). Germline V CDR1 and CDR2: GTSNPN, SVGIG (reference sequence). The CDR3 has 13 amino acids. V dropped 3 bases and J dropped 6 bases, with 11 bases sitting between them. The CDR3 protein is CAWSSRGAGELFF. In DNA, the CDR3 is TGTGCCTGGAGCTCAAGGGGCGCCGGGGAGCTGTTTTTT.

The chain combines TRBV4-1 with TRBJ2-7; D may be TRBD1 or TRBD2 (5 bases each). Trimming removed 0 bases from V and 4 bases from J, with 16 bases in between. Germline loops: CDR1 MGHRA, CDR2 YSYEKL. The CDR3 totals 16 residues. The CDR3 DNA reads as TGCGCCAGCAGCCAAGATCCTCCGGGACCGGTATACGAGCAGTACTTC. It specifies CASSQDPPGPVYEQYF.

The sample holds a few counts of this clone. The CDR3, as DNA: TGTGCCAGCACCAAAAAAGTGGTGTGGGAGACCCAGTACTTC. Protein product: CASTKKVVWETQYF. The genes are TRBV6-1 and TRBJ2-5; D gene uncertain. The CDR3 spans 14 residues. V lost 7 bases and J lost 5, with 17 bases in between. The germline V gene encodes CDR1 MNHNS and CDR2 SASEGT.

The chain combines TRBV6-1 with TRBJ1-1, with D possibly matching TRBD1 (5 bases). This CDR3 comprises 13 residues. In germline, CDR1 is MNHNS, CDR2 SASEGT. V lost 6 bases to trimming and J lost 5 bases, with 13 bases between them. The CDR3 nucleotides are TGTGCCAGCAGGAGGGGCTGGGGAACTGAAGCTTTCTTT. Its protein is CASRRGWGTEAFF.

J is TRBJ2-1 and V is TRBV24-1; D uncertain. CDR3 size: 11 residues. Germline V gene sequence: CDR1 KGHDR, CDR2 SFDVKD. V dropped 2 bases and J dropped 9 bases, with 4 bases sitting between them. CDR3 sequence (DNA): TGTGCCACCAGTGATTACGGTGAGCAGTTCTTC. Its translation is CATSDYGEQFF.

This clone was counted ten times or more. This chain uses TRBV29-1 with TRBJ2-7; unclear D gene. The CDR3 consists of 11 residues. Germline assignment: CDR1 SQVTM and CDR2 ANQGSEA. Trimming pared 7 bases from V and 5 bases from J, leaving 12 bases between. The CDR3 bases are TGCAGCGCTCAAGAGTATAACGAGCAGTACTTC. Translated, it gives CSAQEYNEQYF.

This clone is deemed medium-sized. This chain uses TRBV20-1 with TRBJ2-1, with TRBD2 identical over 11 bases. This CDR3 comprises 15 residues. Germline trimming cut 5 bases from V and 1 base from J; bases unmatched to any gene: 4. The germline gives CDR1 DFQATT, CDR2 SNEGSKA (reference sequence). The CDR3 region has the DNA TGCAGTGCTGACCGACTAGCGGGATCCTACAATGAGCAGTTCTTC. This translates into CSADRLAGSYNEQFF.

This clone is judged medium-sized (0.01 to 0.1%). The chain links TRBV11-2 to TRBJ2-3; D not certain. The CDR3 extends over 15 amino acids. Germline V gives CDR1 SGHAT, CDR2 FQNNGV. The ends were cut back, 5 bases at V and 2 bases at J, with 14 bases in the middle. The CDR3 DNA reads TGTGCCAGCAGCCCAGAAAGACCGGACACAGATACGCAGTATTTT. Its protein product is CASSPERPDTDTQYF.

The table lists this clone with a few counts. The genes are TRBV28 and TRBJ1-4, with D hard to call. V gave up 1 base and J gave up 4 bases, with 7 bases separating them. Germline loops: CDR1 MDHEN, CDR2 SYDVKM. The CDR3 covers 14 residues. Here the CDR3 DNA reads TGTGCCAGCAGTTTATCGGGAAATAATGAAAAACTGTTTTTT. Protein product: CASSLSGNNEKLFF.

The table lists this clone with many counts. The chain employs TRBV20-1 and TRBJ1-2; 7 bases line up with TRBD1. V shed 3 bases and J 8 bases; nucleotides not matched to a gene: 6. The CDR3 contains 12 residues. Germline values: CDR1 DFQATT, CDR2 SNEGSKA (reference sequence). The CDR3 nucleotides are TGCAGTGCTAGTGGGGACAGCGGGGGCTACACCTTC. Protein: CSASGDSGGYTF.

At least ten counts were recorded for this clone. V usage is TRBV7-2 and J usage is TRBJ2-7; TRBD2 matches at 10 bases. Germline CDR1 SGHTA, CDR2 FQGNSA. V shed 5 bases, J shed 2 bases, and the junction held 3 bases outside the gene matches. The CDR3 contains 14 residues. The CDR3 DNA is TGTGCCAGCAGCCGACTAGCGGGTCCCTACGAGCAGTACTTC. Translation gives CASSRLAGPYEQYF.

The table lists this clone with many counts. The V and J genes are TRBV11-2 and TRBJ2-7; TRBD1 might be the D (5 bases). The CDR3 contains 11 residues. CDR1 SGHAT and CDR2 FQNNGV come from the germline V gene. Trimming left V 2 bases short and J 9 bases short, with 8 bases between. The CDR3 nucleotides read TGTGCCAGCAGCTTACAGGGCCCGCAGTACTTC. This sequence encodes CASSLQGPQYF.

This clone was recorded many times. The rearrangement joins TRBV7-3 to TRBJ2-3; possibly TRBD1 for D (6 bases). V was cut by 1 base and J by 1 base, with 9 bases left in between. This CDR3 has 15 amino acids. Germline V lookup: CDR1 SGHTA, CDR2 FQGTGA. The CDR3 spells CASSLIGGGTDTQYF. CDR3 DNA sequence: TGTGCCAGCAGCTTAATAGGGGGAGGCACAGATACGCAGTATTTT.

This clone was counted only a few times. This sequence joins TRBV12-3 or TRBV12-4 and TRBJ1-2; D gene unclear. Between the trimmed V and J ends, which lost 0 bases and 2 bases, there was a span of 7 bases. The CDR3 has 14 residues. The CDR3 DNA is TGTGCCAGCAGTTTAGCACAAGCAAACTATGGCTACACCTTC. Translated: CASSLAQANYGYTF.